This TCR beta chain was sequenced during a study of cytomegalovirus exposure and HLA in healthy donors. The CDR3 runs 16 residues. Germline V gene sequence: CDR1 LGHNA, CDR2 YNFKEQ. The V end was cut by 5 bases, the J end by 0 bases, with 14 bases between. With 60 Vbeta and 13 Jbeta primers, the PCR was carried out. TCRdb's table, derived via immunoSEQ multiplex PCR, lists solely in-frame clones and lacks some. The table lists 88,000 or so clones, approximately 65% of them singletons, with 4% to 4.5% in the top ten. The sample was PBMCs. This sequence joins TRBV4-2 and TRBJ1-3, with D unclear. This TCR came from a male donor in good health and CMV-seropositive. The CDR3 sequence is CASSIRGTISGNTIYF. In nucleotides, the CDR3 is TGTGCCAGCAGCATTCGAGGCACCATCTCTGGAAACACCATATATTTT.